The present T cell receptor (beta chain) was sequenced within a study of blood T cell repertoires in COVID-19. Measured with immunoSEQ multiplex PCR; TCRdb has only the in-frame clones, and not every one. This table has 150,000 or so clones, about 82% appearing once. The sequenced sample consisted of peripheral blood. The receptor was isolated from a middle-aged woman with active or convalescent COVID-19.

This chain's CDR3 is CASSPRASATEAFF. CDR3 bases: TGTGCCAGCTCACCGCGGGCCTCGGCCACTGAAGCTTTCTTT. This chain connects TRBV18 to TRBJ1-1; D is unclear. CDR1 and CDR2 (germline): KGHSH, LQKENI. CDR3 length: 14 amino acids. The V and J ends lost 3 bases and 4 bases respectively, with 12 bases between them.